This TCR beta chain stems from a study of cytomegalovirus exposure and HLA in healthy donors. V lost 7 bases to trimming and J lost 5 bases; unmatched junction nucleotides: 8. Germline assignment: CDR1 MDHEN and CDR2 SYDVKM. The CDR3 spans 14 residues. Whole-study findings and limits: Across HLA loci, a later analysis found differing TCR association rates, with DRB1 most and HLA-C fewest. When a later analysis compared HLA-associated TCR beta chains with equally common others, the HLA-associated chains turned out to be more clonally expanded and to have lower generation probabilities. Based on reports, TCR beta sequences accurately predicted HLA-A and HLA-B alleles for most subjects. As a later analysis showed, a missense DCLRE1C variant was linked to trimming of TCR beta V- and J-genes.

In the case of this clone: Its antigen is undetermined.

PCR used 60 Vbeta primers and 13 Jbeta primers. TCRdb's table, derived via immunoSEQ multiplex PCR, lists solely in-frame clones and lacks some. The sample has some 120,000 clones, about 80% seen once. The sample taken for sequencing was PBMCs. The sequence was obtained from a man aged 45 to 65 in good health and CMV-seronegative. The chain uses TRBV28 and TRBJ1-5; 7 bases align to TRBD1. CDR3 loop: CASTSGGQHQPQHF. Here the CDR3 DNA reads TGTGCCAGCACCTCAGGGGGACAACATCAGCCCCAGCATTTT.